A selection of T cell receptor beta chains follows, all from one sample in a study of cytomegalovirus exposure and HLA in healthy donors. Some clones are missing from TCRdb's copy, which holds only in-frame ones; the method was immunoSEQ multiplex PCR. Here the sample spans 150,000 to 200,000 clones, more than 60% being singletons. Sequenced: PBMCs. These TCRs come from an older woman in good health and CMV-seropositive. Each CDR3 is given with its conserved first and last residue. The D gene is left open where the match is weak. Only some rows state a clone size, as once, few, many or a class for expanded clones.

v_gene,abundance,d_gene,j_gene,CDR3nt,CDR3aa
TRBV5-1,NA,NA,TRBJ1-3,TGCGCCAGCAGCGTGTCCGGGACTGCGGTAAACACCATATATTTT,CASSVSGTAVNTIYF
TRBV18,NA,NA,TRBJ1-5,TGTGCCAGCTCACTAGTGTCTGGAGGTAACAATCAGCCCCAGCATTTT,CASSLVSGGNNQPQHF
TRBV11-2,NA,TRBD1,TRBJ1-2,TGTGCCAGCAGCCCACGCACAGGGGGCGCTGATGGCTACACCTTC,CASSPRTGGADGYTF
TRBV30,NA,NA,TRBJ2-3,TGTGCCTGGGGGTGGGTCCGGGGCACAGATACGCAGTATTTT,CAWGWVRGTDTQYF
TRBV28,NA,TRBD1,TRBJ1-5,TGTGCCGTTACGGGACAGGGGCTATCATCGCGGCGGCCCCAGCATTTT,CAVTGQGLSSRRPQHF
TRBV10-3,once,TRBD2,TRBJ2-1,TGTGCCATAGGACTAGCGGGAGGCGATGAGCAGTTCTTC,CAIGLAGGDEQFF
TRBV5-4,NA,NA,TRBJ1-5,TGTGCCAGCAGCATTATAGATAGCAATCAGCCCCAGCATTTT,CASSIIDSNQPQHF
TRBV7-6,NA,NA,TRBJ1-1,TGTGCCAGCAGCCCAGGCTCAGGAAACACTGAAGCTTTCTTT,CASSPGSGNTEAFF
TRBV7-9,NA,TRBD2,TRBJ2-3,TGTGCCAGCAGCCTCTTTGTGGCTAGCGGGGGGGCAACAGATACGCAGTATTTT,CASSLFVASGGATDTQYF
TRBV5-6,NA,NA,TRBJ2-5,TGTGCCAGCAGCCCACGTCCACTTCAAGAGACCCAGTACTTC,CASSPRPLQETQYF
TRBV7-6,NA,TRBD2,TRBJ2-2,TGTGCCAGCAGCTTAGTAGCGGGGAACACCGGGGAGCTGTTTTTT,CASSLVAGNTGELFF
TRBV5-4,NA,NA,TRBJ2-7,TGTGCCAGCAGCTTGGGGACAGTAACCTACGAGCAGTACTTC,CASSLGTVTYEQYF
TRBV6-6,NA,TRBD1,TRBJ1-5,TGTGCCAGCAGTTACTCCTCCCCAGGGGGCGGTCAGCCCCAGCATTTT,CASSYSSPGGGQPQHF
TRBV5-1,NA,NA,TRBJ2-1,TGCGCCAGCAGCTTCCCCCGGGGGATATCCTACAATGAGCAGTTCTTC,CASSFPRGISYNEQFF
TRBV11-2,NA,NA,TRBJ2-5,TGTGCCAGCAGGGGTGGGGGGGAGACCCAGTACTTC,CASRGGGETQYF
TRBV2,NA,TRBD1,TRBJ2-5,TGTGCCATTGGGGTCCGGGACAGGGGGACTTGGGAGACCCAGTACTTC,CAIGVRDRGTWETQYF
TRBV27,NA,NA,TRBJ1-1,TGTGCCAGCAGTTCTTACAGGATCAACACTGAAGCTTTCTTT,CASSSYRINTEAFF
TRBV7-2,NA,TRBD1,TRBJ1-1,TGTGCCAGCAGCTTAACAGGGGGCACTGAAGCTTTCTTT,CASSLTGGTEAFF
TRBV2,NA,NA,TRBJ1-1,TGTGCCAACAGTGAAGACGGTGGCCGCGGCACTGAAGCTTTCTTT,CANSEDGGRGTEAFF
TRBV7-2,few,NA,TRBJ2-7,TGTGCCAGCAGCCCTAGCTCCTACGAGCAGTACTTC,CASSPSSYEQYF
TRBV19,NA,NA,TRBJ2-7,TGTGCCAGTAGTATAAGCCAGGGTAGGTACGAGCAGTACTTC,CASSISQGRYEQYF
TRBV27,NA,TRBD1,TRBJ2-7,TGTGCCAGCAGTTTAGGACAGGGGTCCGTCTACGAGCAGTACTTC,CASSLGQGSVYEQYF
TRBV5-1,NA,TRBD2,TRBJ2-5,TGCGCCAGCAGCTCGGGGACTAGCGGGAGTGGAGAGACCCAGTACTTC,CASSSGTSGSGETQYF